This T cell receptor (beta chain) was captured in a study of glioma-infiltrating T cells. The CDR3 covers 14 residues. Per the germline V gene, CDR1 is DFQATT and CDR2 is SNEGSKA (reference sequence). The junction had 9 bases not matched to a gene; V was cut back by 3 bases and J by 5 bases. TCR alpha and beta CDR3 regions were amplified from RNA using iRepertoire nested multiplex PCR. TCRdb ran MiXCR on the multiplex PCR reads and lists one entry per CDR3 protein. The table shows tens of thousands of distinct CDR3 sequences, with less than 30% occurring only once. The sample holds many counts of this clonotype.

Source material: glioma tissue, nonneoplastic brain tissue, or PBMCs (not recorded which). The receptor comes from a human donor with low-grade glioma or glioblastoma, undergoing nonglioma brain surgery, or in good health (not recorded which). The chain combines TRBV20-1 with TRBJ2-7; 8 bases match TRBD2. CDR3 DNA: TGCAGTGCTAGTGGAACGGGAGGGCCCCACGAGCAGTACTTC. This translates into CSASGTGGPHEQYF.